The 3 T cell receptor beta chains below come from one sample, sequenced in a study of blood T cell repertoires in COVID-19 (dated by TCRdb to the early 2020s). The library relied on the immunoSEQ multiplex PCR assay. TCRdb took over this immuneACCESS table, retaining in-frame rearrangements with V and J assigned. Such tables are incomplete; in checked studies, under half of the missing clones stem from an unresolved V gene, and the remainder is unexplained. Within this sample are 200,000 to 300,000 clones, with roughly 85% of them counted one time only. The ten most abundant clones make up 3% to 3.5% of the sample. Sample: peripheral blood. These receptors were taken from a man younger than 30 with active or convalescent COVID-19.

The chain is built from TRBV29-1 and TRBJ1-2; tentative D call: TRBD1 (5 bases). The CDR3 is 15 residues long. Per the germline V gene, CDR1 is SQVTM and CDR2 is ANQGSEA. V was shortened by 6 bases and J by 2 bases, with 19 bases between the two germline ends. The CDR3 DNA reads TGCAGCGTCGTAAGCCCTGACAGTTCCAACTATGGCTACACCTTC. Protein: CSVVSPDSSNYGYTF.

This sequence joins TRBV20-1 and TRBJ1-2, with 10 bases that match TRBD1. The length of the CDR3 is 11 residues. Per the germline V gene, CDR1 is DFQATT and CDR2 is SNEGSKA (reference sequence). J gave up 13 bases and V 6 bases, and 8 bases lay outside the gene matches. In DNA, the CDR3 is TGCAGTGCGTTCAAGGACAGGGGGTCCACCTTC. Its translation is CSAFKDRGSTF.

This chain connects TRBV19 to TRBJ2-1; 7 bases match TRBD1. Trimming cost V 2 bases and J 4 bases; bases outside gene matches: 2. The CDR3 sequence is 14 residues long. CDR1 and CDR2 from the germline V gene are LNHDA and SQIVND (reference sequence). CDR3 residues: CASSITGAYNEQFF. The CDR3 region has the DNA TGTGCCAGTAGTATAACAGGGGCTTACAATGAGCAGTTCTTC.